This is a list of T cell receptor beta chains from one sample in a study of OX40 agonist ivuxolimab in advanced cancers. Sequencing was performed with immunoSEQ multiplex PCR; in TCRdb, only in-frame clones are kept and a portion is missing. The sample has 90,000 to 100,000 clones; approximately 90% are singletons. This sample comprised CD4+ or CD8+ T cells sorted from blood, obtained in a trial of the OX40 agonist ivuxolimab. The receptors derive from an adult with an advanced solid tumor such as melanoma, head and neck, liver or kidney cancer. Both conserved end residues are part of each CDR3. D genes are given only for firm matches. Expanded clones get a size class; other rows say once, few or many, or leave the size out.

-	TRBJ1-2	-	TRBV5-5	12	TGTGCCAGCAGCTTGGAGAACTATGGCTACACCTTC	CASSLENYGYTF
-	TRBJ2-7	-	TRBV21-1	16	TGTGCCAGCAGCTTCCCGGCGGGACAGGGGGCGAACGAGCAGTACTTC	CASSFPAGQGANEQYF
-	TRBJ2-7	TRBD2	TRBV19	16	TGTGCCAGTAGTCGGACTAGCGGGAGGGCCTCCTACGAGCAGTACTTC	CASSRTSGRASYEQYF
-	TRBJ2-3	TRBD2	TRBV5-1	18	TGCGCCAGCAGTTCCCTCCCGGGGGGGAGTTTCCGGACAGATACGCAGTATTTT	CASSSLPGGSFRTDTQYF
-	TRBJ1-5	-	TRBV28	13	TGTGCCAGCAGCCTGGGGACGAAGCAGCCCCAGCATTTT	CASSLGTKQPQHF
-	TRBJ1-5	-	TRBV27	13	TGTGCCAGCAGCGCGGGGAGCAATGGGCCCCAGCATTTT	CASSAGSNGPQHF
once	TRBJ1-6	-	TRBV25-1	18	TGTGCCAGCCGGGACAATAGGAAATTGAGCTCCTATAATTCACCCCTCCACTTT	CASRDNRKLSSYNSPLHF
-	TRBJ2-3	-	TRBV5-1	14	TGCGCCAGCAGCACACCTCAGGGCGCAGATACGCAGTATTTT	CASSTPQGADTQYF
once	TRBJ1-2	TRBD1	TRBV2	14	TGTGCCAGCAGTCCGACAGGGGTGAACTATGGCTACACCTTC	CASSPTGVNYGYTF
-	TRBJ1-1	-	TRBV11-2	17	TGTGCCAGCAGCCTTAAGGCGGCAGAAACAACGAACACTGAAGCTTTCTTT	CASSLKAAETTNTEAFF
-	TRBJ2-1	-	TRBV4-3	16	TGCGCCAGCAGCCAAGTCGTCGCGGATCCTTACAATGAGCAGTTCTTC	CASSQVVADPYNEQFF
-	TRBJ2-5	-	TRBV7-3	13	TGTGCCAGCAGCGCACACGACCAAGAGACCCAGTACTTC	CASSAHDQETQYF
-	TRBJ2-6	TRBD1	TRBV5-1	18	TGCGCCAGCAGCCTAACCGGGACAGTAATGTCTGGGGCCAACGTCCTGACTTTC	CASSLTGTVMSGANVLTF
-	TRBJ2-5	-	TRBV4-2	14	TGTGCCAGCAGCCTTACAGAGACCCAAGAGACCCAGTACTTC	CASSLTETQETQYF
-	TRBJ2-3	-	TRBV5-1	18	TGCGCCAGCAGCTTGGTACCGGGGGGCGACGGATTCACAGATACGCAGTATTTT	CASSLVPGGDGFTDTQYF
-	TRBJ1-1	-	TRBV7-2	15	TGTGCCAGCAGACCAGGAAGGAGGGTGAACACTGAAGCTTTCTTT	CASRPGRRVNTEAFF
-	TRBJ1-5	-	TRBV28	17	TGTGCCAGCAGTTTATCTGTTGTGCAGGTTTTCAATCAGCCCCAGCATTTT	CASSLSVVQVFNQPQHF
-	TRBJ1-4	-	TRBV25-1	14	TGTGCCAGCAGTGAAACCGCAACTAATGAAAAACTGTTTTTT	CASSETATNEKLFF
-	TRBJ2-3	TRBD2	TRBV19	18	TGTGCCAGTAGCCGGGAACTAGCGGTAAAAGGGGGCACAGATACGCAGTATTTT	CASSRELAVKGGTDTQYF
-	TRBJ1-1	-	TRBV19	14	TGTGCCAGTAGTGCTTACAGGGCGGGCACTGAAGCTTTCTTT	CASSAYRAGTEAFF
-	TRBJ2-7	-	TRBV27	14	TGTGCCAGCAGTTTAACCTCTTTTTCCTACGAGCAGTACTTC	CASSLTSFSYEQYF
-	TRBJ1-4	-	TRBV6-5	14	TGTGCCAGCAGTTACGGGGCCAGGGATGAAAAACTGTTTTTT	CASSYGARDEKLFF
once	TRBJ1-4	-	TRBV4-2	16	TGTGCCAGCAGCCAACCCACCCGGGGGAGGAGTGAAAAACTGTTTTTT	CASSQPTRGRSEKLFF
-	TRBJ2-5	-	TRBV5-6	13	TGTGCCAGCAGCTTGGACCTTCTCGGGACCCAGTACTTC	CASSLDLLGTQYF
-	TRBJ1-3	-	TRBV28	12	TGTGCCAGCCACAGGGCTGGAAACACCATATATTTT	CASHRAGNTIYF
-	TRBJ2-5	-	TRBV7-2	14	TGTGCCAGCAGCTTTTTTCAGATCCAAGAGACCCAGTACTTC	CASSFFQIQETQYF
-	TRBJ2-2	-	TRBV19	15	TGTGCCAGTAGGCCAAGCGACGCGAACACCGGGGAGCTGTTTTTT	CASRPSDANTGELFF
-	TRBJ2-5	TRBD2	TRBV18	15	TGTGCCAGCTCACCGGCAGGACTAGCGGGGGAGACCCAGTACTTC	CASSPAGLAGETQYF
-	TRBJ2-1	TRBD2	TRBV2	13	TGTGCCAGCATCCTAGCGGGTTACAATGAGCAGTTCTTC	CASILAGYNEQFF
few	TRBJ1-2	-	TRBV2	14	TGTGCCAGCAGTGAAAGGGGAGAGAACTATGGCTACACCTTC	CASSERGENYGYTF
-	TRBJ2-3	-	TRBV6-6	15	TGTGCCAGCAGCACGGGGCGGCCGCTCACAGATACGCAGTATTTT	CASSTGRPLTDTQYF
-	TRBJ2-5	TRBD2	TRBV5-1	14	TGCGCCAGCAGCCTTTTGGCGGGAGCGGAGACCCAGTACTTC	CASSLLAGAETQYF
-	TRBJ2-7	TRBD1	TRBV4-1	16	TGCGCCAGCAGCCCCAGGGGGCAGGGAAGCTCCTACGAGCAGTACTTC	CASSPRGQGSSYEQYF
-	TRBJ1-2	-	TRBV29-1	12	TGCAGCGTTGCCGGGGGGAACTATGGCTACACCTTC	CSVAGGNYGYTF
-	TRBJ1-1	-	TRBV2	13	TGTGCCAGCAGTATCCGGCGGAACACTGAAGCTTTCTTT	CASSIRRNTEAFF
-	TRBJ1-2	TRBD1	TRBV6-1	13	TGTGCCAGCAGCCCAGGACAGGGGGAAGGCTACACCTTC	CASSPGQGEGYTF
-	TRBJ2-1	-	TRBV29-1	12	TGCAGCGCCGGGGGCAGTCGCGATAAGCAGTTCTTC	CSAGGSRDKQFF
-	TRBJ2-7	TRBD1	TRBV13	13	TGTGCCAGCAGCTTAAACAGGGGCTACGAGCAGTACTTC	CASSLNRGYEQYF
-	TRBJ2-3	TRBD2	TRBV7-9	14	TGTGCCAGCAGCCCGCGGGAGGGCGCAGATACGCAGTATTTT	CASSPREGADTQYF